The 15 T cell receptor beta chains below were found in one sample sequenced in a study of T cell repertoires in cytomegalovirus infection. One entry per CDR3 protein, called by TCRdb with MiXCR from the reads. The sample holds about 490,000 distinct CDR3 sequences; 15% to 20% are singletons and the top ten take roughly 25%. Sequenced sample: CD8+ T cells from PBMCs. These receptors came from a human donor in good health (CMV status not recorded). Some clones in this sample may be carry-over from other donors' samples.

The table lists this clonotype with a few counts. V usage is TRBV11-3 and J usage is TRBJ2-3; D not certain. This CDR3 has 15 amino acids. Per the germline V gene, CDR1 is SGHNT and CDR2 is YENEEA. V was cut by 2 bases and J by 0 bases, with 9 bases left in between. CDR3 DNA: TGTGCCAGCAGCTTACAAAAAGGGAGCACAGATACGCAGTATTTT. Its protein product is CASSLQKGSTDTQYF.

The table lists this clonotype with a few counts. The chain employs TRBV4-1 and TRBJ2-7; 10 nucleotides line up with TRBD2. The V gene's germline CDR1 is MGHRA and CDR2 YSYEKL. This CDR3 contains 17 residues. V shed 0 bases and J 5 bases; nucleotides not matched to a gene: 10. The CDR3 nucleotides read TGCGCCAGCAGCCAAGAAAGAGGTCCTAGCGGGAGAAACGAGCAGTACTTC. Its protein product is CASSQERGPSGRNEQYF.

This clonotype was counted once. Since the CDR3 does not end with the conserved phenylalanine or tryptophan, this likely comes from a read error. The CDR3: CASSPGVCRVLMNTEAFC. The CDR3 coding sequence is TGTGCCAGCAGCCCCGGTGTGTGTCGGGTGTTAATGAACACTGAAGCTTTCTGT. The chain carries TRBV7-6 and TRBJ1-1, with D hard to call. CDR3 length: 18 residues. Trimming pared 5 bases from V and 0 bases from J, leaving 22 bases between. Germline-derived CDR1 and CDR2 are SGHVS and FNYEAQ.

The rearrangement joins TRBV28 to TRBJ1-5, with TRBD1 matching over 11 bases. This CDR3 is 15 amino acids long. Trimming took 4 bases from V and 3 from J; bases not matched to a gene: 2. In germline, CDR1 is MDHEN, CDR2 SYDVKM. CDR3 amino acids: CASSSGQGDNQPQHF. DNA for the CDR3: TGTGCCAGCAGTTCGGGACAGGGGGACAATCAGCCCCAGCATTTT.

J is TRBJ1-1 and V is TRBV28; no reliable D call. Between the trimmed V and J ends, which lost 7 bases and 1 base, there was a span of 16 bases. The CDR3 is 15 residues long. Germline V lookup: CDR1 MDHEN, CDR2 SYDVKM. The CDR3 nucleotides are TGTGCCAGCACCCGGCTAGAGACTCCGAACACTGAAGCTTTCTTT. Residues: CASTRLETPNTEAFF.

The chain links TRBV9 to TRBJ2-1, with TRBD1 matching over 8 bases. The CDR3 has 12 amino acids. Germline loops: CDR1 SGDLS, CDR2 YYNGEE. V was pared by 7 bases and J by 7 bases, with 4 bases of the junction left unmatched. The CDR3: CASGRGQNEQFF. The CDR3 nucleotides are TGTGCCAGCGGCAGGGGGCAGAATGAGCAGTTCTTC.

The sample holds many counts of this clonotype. The J gene is TRBJ1-2, the V gene TRBV15; D may be TRBD1 (6 bases). The CDR3 length is 14 residues. The germline gives CDR1 LNHNV, CDR2 YYDKDF (reference sequence). V was pared by 0 bases and J by 6 bases, with 11 bases between. CDR3 nucleotide sequence: TGTGCCACCAGCAGAGATTTGGGGGCGAATGGCTACACCTTC. It codes for CATSRDLGANGYTF. The variable domain in full, completed from reference TRBV15 and TRBJ1-2, reads DAMVIQNPRYQVTQFGKPVTLSCSQTLNHNVMYWYQQKSSQAPKLLFHYYDKDFNNEADTPDNFQSRRPNTSFCFLDIRSPGLGDTAMYLCATSRDLGANGYTFGSGTRLTVV.

This clonotype was seen repeatedly, ten times or more. The rearrangement joins TRBV6-6 to TRBJ2-2, with unresolved D. V lost 7 bases, J lost 6 bases, and 15 bases lay in between. Germline CDR1 MNHNY, CDR2 SVGAGI (reference sequence). This CDR3 contains 14 residues. The chain's CDR3 is CASNHKLSAGELFF. The CDR3 DNA reads as TGTGCCAGCAACCATAAACTGAGCGCCGGGGAGCTGTTTTTT.

The chain joins TRBV4-1 to TRBJ1-1; D not certain. Germline V gene sequence: CDR1 MGHRA, CDR2 YSYEKL. The CDR3 consists of 16 residues. Trimming took 0 bases from V and 4 from J, leaving 15 bases between them. The chain's CDR3 is CASSQDSPVFGTEAFF. CDR3 nucleotide sequence: TGCGCCAGCAGCCAAGATTCCCCAGTTTTTGGCACTGAAGCTTTCTTT.

This clonotype was counted many times. The V and J genes are TRBV5-4 and TRBJ2-3; the match to TRBD2 covers 7 bases. The CDR3 totals 16 residues. With V trimmed by 4 bases and J by 1 base, 9 bases remained unmatched. Looked up from germline, CDR1 is SGHNT and CDR2 is YYREEE (reference sequence). This CDR3 reads CASSLQLAPGTDTQYF. CDR3 nucleotide sequence: TGTGCCAGCAGCCTCCAACTAGCGCCCGGCACAGATACGCAGTATTTT.

The V and J genes are TRBV6-1 and TRBJ1-2; TRBD1 might be the D (6 bases). The V end lost 6 bases, the J end lost 10 bases, and 18 bases lay between the germline ends. Germline lookup yields CDR1 MNHNS and CDR2 SASEGT. CDR3 size: 13 residues. CDR3: CASRATGSMDYTF. The CDR3, as DNA: TGTGCCAGCAGAGCCACAGGGTCAATGGACTACACCTTC.

This sequence joins TRBV5-4 and TRBJ2-7; TRBD1 agrees at 7 bases. The V segment lost 6 bases and the J segment 2 bases; nucleotides outside the gene matches: 8. CDR1 and CDR2 (germline): SGHNT, YYREEE (reference sequence). The CDR3 totals 14 residues. For the CDR3, the DNA is TGTGCCAGCACCTCCCAGGGACAGCCCTACGAGCAGTACTTC. As protein: CASTSQGQPYEQYF. Combining the CDR3 with reference TRBV5-4 and TRBJ2-7 gives the whole variable domain ETGVTQSPTHLIKTRGQQVTLRCSSQSGHNTVSWYQQALGQGPQFIFQYYREEENGRGNFPPRFSGLQFPNYSSELNVNALELDDSALYLCASTSQGQPYEQYFGPGTRLTVT.

The chain recombines TRBV20-1 with TRBJ2-3; D not certain. V dropped 2 bases and J dropped 3 bases, with 24 bases sitting between them. Germline V gene sequence: CDR1 DFQATT, CDR2 SNEGSKA (reference sequence). There are 18 residues in the CDR3. CDR3 nucleotide sequence: TGCAGTGCTAGACTAGTCGTAAGTCCCGATCGCAGGACAGATACGCAGTATTTT. Protein sequence: CSARLVVSPDRRTDTQYF.

This clonotype appeared once. This may come from a read error, since a much larger clone is one base off. Because it lacks the conserved phenylalanine or tryptophan at the end, this CDR3 is likely a read error. V and J are TRBV7-2 and TRBJ2-7; possibly TRBD1 for D (5 bases). V was pared by 5 bases and J by 6 bases, with 14 bases between. The CDR3 runs to 13 residues. Germline V CDR1 and CDR2: SGHTA, FQGNSA. CDR3 in DNA: TGTGCCAGCAGCCAGAACGGACATACCGAGCAGTACTTA. It encodes CASSQNGHTEQYL.

This clonotype was counted between two and nine times. The rearrangement links TRBV4-2 to TRBJ1-1, with D unclear. The CDR3 contains 14 residues. Germline-derived CDR1 and CDR2 are LGHNA and YNFKEQ. V lost 7 bases and J 6 bases, leaving 18 bases between the germline ends. In nucleotides, the CDR3 is TGTGCCAGCAAGGAGGTTTTTGGAGCTCCTGAAGCTTTCTTT. It is translated as CASKEVFGAPEAFF.